These T cell receptor beta chains were read from a single sample in a study of OX40 agonist ivuxolimab in advanced cancers. Sequencing used immunoSEQ multiplex PCR; TCRdb keeps in-frame clones, though not all of them. The sample consists of under 85,000 clones, about nine tenths of them appearing once. The sample was CD4+ or CD8+ T cells sorted from blood, taken in a trial of the OX40 agonist ivuxolimab. The receptors here all came from an adult with an advanced solid tumor such as melanoma, head and neck, liver or kidney cancer. Each CDR3 is given with its conserved first and last residue. Fields, in order: J gene, V gene, CDR3 protein.

TRBJ2-2,TRBV6-5,CASRSGAGELFF
TRBJ2-7,TRBV23-1,CASSQSNRGVYEQYF
TRBJ2-1,TRBV10-2,CASTLAGGYNEQFF
TRBJ1-1,TRBV11-2,CASSLERETEAFF
TRBJ2-2,TRBV18,CASSPSEGGGELFF
TRBJ2-5,TRBV4-1,CASSRRDREETQYF
TRBJ2-3,TRBV7-2,CASSLDLMGTDTQYF
TRBJ1-2,TRBV5-1,CASSPSTGGNYGYTF
TRBJ2-7,TRBV29-1,CSVTAGRFHEQYF
TRBJ1-4,TRBV2,CASKGDLFNEKLFF
TRBJ1-5,TRBV6-1,CASSDYLGDQPQHF
TRBJ2-5,TRBV6-5,CASSAGQETQYF
TRBJ2-3,TRBV5-1,CASSLRGRWYF
TRBJ2-7,TRBV7-2,CASSLGSGSSYEQYF
TRBJ2-1,TRBV5-1,CASSLVRGSNEQFF
TRBJ1-2,TRBV6-6,CASSPGTGVYGYTF